These T cell receptor beta chains were read from a single sample in a study of blood T cell repertoires in COVID-19. Assay used: immunoSEQ multiplex PCR; TCRdb lists only in-frame clones, some missing. In the table there are fewer than 700,000 clones, 85% to 90% of which are singletons. Sequenced input: peripheral blood. Receptor source: a woman aged 45-65 years with COVID-19, enrolled during active disease. The CDR3 runs from the conserved cysteine through the conserved F or W. D genes are given only for firm matches. Only some rows state a clone size, as once, few, many or a class for expanded clones.

clone_size	v_call	j_call	d_call	cdr3_nt	cdr3_aa
-	TRBV3-1/TRBV3-2	TRBJ1-2	-	TGTGCCAGCAGCCAGACCAGCGGGACTACGGGCTACACCTTC	CASSQTSGTTGYTF
-	TRBV12-5	TRBJ2-5	TRBD1	TGTGCTAGTGGTTTTGGGACAGGAGTGGCGGGGGAGACCCAGTACTTC	CASGFGTGVAGETQYF
-	TRBV30	TRBJ1-1	-	TGTGCCTGGAGTGTAAGACGAGACAAACCTGAAGCTTTCTTT	CAWSVRRDKPEAFF
-	TRBV19	TRBJ1-2	-	TGTGCCAGTAGCCACGACAGGCTCTACGGCTACACCTTC	CASSHDRLYGYTF
few	TRBV11-2	TRBJ2-3	-	TGTGCCAGCAGCTTGGATTTTAGCTCAGATACGCAGTATTTT	CASSLDFSSDTQYF
-	TRBV5-1	TRBJ1-1	TRBD1	TGCGCCAGCAGCCGGGACAGTATGAACACTGAAGCTTTCTTT	CASSRDSMNTEAFF
-	TRBV11-2	TRBJ1-1	-	TGTGCCAGCAGCTTGAGGACAGAAGCTTTCTTT	CASSLRTEAFF
-	TRBV9	TRBJ1-1	-	TGTGCCAGCAGCGCCGGCGGGGCAGAAGCTTTCTTT	CASSAGGAEAFF
-	TRBV3-1/TRBV3-2	TRBJ1-6	-	TGTGCCAGCAGCCAAGTTATCAGGGGAAATTCACCCCTCCACTTT	CASSQVIRGNSPLHF
few	TRBV14	TRBJ2-3	TRBD2	TGTGCCAGCAGCCTACGACTAGCGGGGACCCTAGATACGCAGTATTTT	CASSLRLAGTLDTQYF
-	TRBV7-2	TRBJ2-1	TRBD2	TGTGCCAGCACTAGCGGGGGGGGCTATTCAGAGCAGTTCTTC	CASTSGGGYSEQFF
-	TRBV6-6	TRBJ1-2	TRBD1	TGTGCCAGCAGTTACCTGAGGGGGCGGTATGGCTACACCTTC	CASSYLRGRYGYTF
-	TRBV5-6	TRBJ2-7	-	TGTGCCAGCAGCTTAGCAGGACAGAATAACTACGAGCAGTACTTC	CASSLAGQNNYEQYF
-	TRBV3-1/TRBV3-2	TRBJ1-2	-	TGTGCCAGCAGCCAAGGCCAAGGGACATCCACTTTCTTC	CASSQGQGTSTFF